The TCR beta chain described here comes from a study of CD8+ T cells in alopecia areata. In the study overall: Those patients who were treated received oral tofacitinib, which was given at 5 to 10 mg twice daily for moderate-to-severe alopecia areata. Patients given treatment had severity scored by the percentage of scalp area affected.

As for treatment: oral pan-JAK inhibitor, 5-10 mg twice daily. It was cDNA, reverse transcribed from extracted RNA, that served as the sequencing template. Clones were sequenced by immunoSEQ multiplex PCR, and TCRdb holds only the in-frame ones, with some missing. The sample shows about 210,000 clones, approximately 72% of them seen only once. V was trimmed by 4 bases and J by 2 bases, leaving 14 bases between them. CDR1 and CDR2 (germline): LGHNA, YSLEER. The CDR3 totals 15 residues. This chain joins TRBV4-3 and TRBJ1-2; D not certain. This specimen was CD4+ T cells sorted from blood, taken around week 44, from a patient treated with tofacitinib. This TCR was sampled from a human donor with alopecia areata. The CDR3, as DNA: TGCGCCAGCAGCCCCTCCGGGCGGGAGAACTATGGCTACACCTTC. Protein sequence: CASSPSGRENYGYTF.